The rows below give T cell receptor beta chains drawn from one sample of a study of blood T cell repertoires in COVID-19. Profiling relied on immunoSEQ multiplex PCR, and the TCRdb table lists in-frame clones only, not all of them. Among 170,000 or so clones, about four fifths were seen once, and the ten largest hold 7.6%. Material for sequencing was peripheral blood. These receptors all come from a woman between 65 and 79 years old with COVID-19, enrolled during active disease. Each CDR3 is given with its conserved first and last residue. D genes are given only for firm matches. Rows may omit the clone size; those that give it use once, few, many or a size class.

>TRBJ1-2|12|.|TRBV29-1|.
TGCAGCGTTGTCAGGGGTGTTAATGGCTACACCTTC
CSVVRGVNGYTF
>TRBJ2-1|19|TRBD2|TRBV28|.
TGTGCCAGCAGTGAAATTTCTAGCGGGAGGGCTTTATCCCAAAATGAGCAGTTCTTC
CASSEISSGRALSQNEQFF
>TRBJ1-1|15|.|TRBV9|.
TGTGCCAGCAGCTCAGGGATTTCCTTGAACACTGAAGCTTTCTTT
CASSSGISLNTEAFF
>TRBJ2-5|15|TRBD2|TRBV5-6|.
TGTGCCAGCAGCCGGGGGGGTATTTCACAAGAGACCCAGTACTTC
CASSRGGISQETQYF
>TRBJ2-3|15|TRBD2|TRBV30|.
TGTGCCTGGAGTGCAGTTAGCGGGGGACGGGATACGCAGTATTTT
CAWSAVSGGRDTQYF
>TRBJ1-6|12|.|TRBV28|.
TGTGCCAGCAGTTTAGGTTGGGCTGGCCTCCACTTT
CASSLGWAGLHF
>TRBJ2-1|16|.|TRBV9|.
TGTGCCAGCAGCGTAGCCATGGGGGGAGAACGGGGTGAGCAGTTCTTC
CASSVAMGGERGEQFF
>TRBJ2-7|14|TRBD2|TRBV28|few
TGTGCCAGCAGGGCCGGACTAGCGGGAGACGAGCAGTACTTC
CASRAGLAGDEQYF
>TRBJ2-1|16|TRBD1|TRBV19|.
TGTGCCAGTAGTTCCTACCGGGACAGGGGGCGGAATGAGCAGTTCTTC
CASSSYRDRGRNEQFF
>TRBJ2-4|14|.|TRBV7-2|.
TGTGCCAGCAGCTTAGGGAGGACCTGGGGCATTCAGTACTTC
CASSLGRTWGIQYF
>TRBJ2-2|13|.|TRBV2|.
TGTGCCAGCAGCTTCACATACACCGGGGAGCTGTTTTTT
CASSFTYTGELFF
>TRBJ1-1|15|TRBD1|TRBV6-5|.
TGTGCCAGCAGACCGACAGACAGGGGTATCACTGAAGCTTTCTTT
CASRPTDRGITEAFF
>TRBJ2-2|16|.|TRBV11-3|once
TGTGCCAGCAGCTTTTTTCGCTCTAAGAACACCGGGGAGCTGTTTTTT
CASSFFRSKNTGELFF
>TRBJ2-4|14|TRBD1|TRBV6-5|.
TGTGCCACTTATCATACAGGGGAAGTGGACATTCAGTACTTC
CATYHTGEVDIQYF
>TRBJ2-7|14|.|TRBV15|once
TGTGCCACCAGCAGAGTCGCGGAACCCTACGAGCAGTACTTC
CATSRVAEPYEQYF
>TRBJ2-3|15|TRBD2|TRBV5-1|.
TGCGCCAGCAGTAGTCCGAGCGGGAGTGGAGATACGCAGTATTTT
CASSSPSGSGDTQYF
>TRBJ1-1|14|.|TRBV6-5|.
TGTGCCAGCAGTCTACCGACAGTGAACACTGAAGCTTTCTTT
CASSLPTVNTEAFF
>TRBJ2-4|15|.|TRBV28|.
TGTGCCAGCAGTTTCAGAGGACTCAGACATTACATTCAGTACTTC
CASSFRGLRHYIQYF
>TRBJ1-1|14|.|TRBV30|.
TGTGCCTGGAGCCCAGGACAGAGGAACACTGAAGCTTTCTTT
CAWSPGQRNTEAFF
>TRBJ2-7|11|TRBD1|TRBV28|.
TGTGCCAGCAGTCTGGGACAGGAGCAGTACTTC
CASSLGQEQYF
>TRBJ2-5|16|.|TRBV7-3|.
TGTGCCAGCAGCCCCGCGAGGGCCGCAGGCCAAGAGACCCAGTACTTC
CASSPARAAGQETQYF
>TRBJ2-1|13|.|TRBV14|.
TGTGCCAGCAGCCTCGCATTTGACAGTAAGCAGTTCTTC
CASSLAFDSKQFF
>TRBJ2-7|13|TRBD1|TRBV29-1|.
TGCAGCGTTGAGACAGGGCCCACTTGGGTGCAGTACTTC
CSVETGPTWVQYF
>TRBJ2-1|15|.|TRBV7-2|.
TGTGCCAGCAGCTCATCGGGACTCCTATACAATGAGCAGTTCTTC
CASSSSGLLYNEQFF
>TRBJ2-3|16|TRBD2|TRBV14|.
TGTGCCAGCAGCTCCCGACTAGCGGGAGCCATAGATACGCAGTATTTT
CASSSRLAGAIDTQYF
>TRBJ1-1|13|TRBD1|TRBV29-1|.
TGCAGCGCTATCGACAGGGAGAGGACTGAAGCTTTCTTT
CSAIDRERTEAFF
>TRBJ2-7|15|TRBD2|TRBV19|.
TGTGCCAGTAGTATCGGTAGCGGGAGGGCCGACGAGCAGTACTTC
CASSIGSGRADEQYF
>TRBJ1-2|17|TRBD1|TRBV19|.
TGTGCCAGTAGGTTTTACAGGGGCTCGGATCCTAACTATGGCTACACCTTC
CASRFYRGSDPNYGYTF
>TRBJ1-1|15|.|TRBV3-1/TRBV3-2|.
TGTGCCAGCAGCCACCCGAGGGGGAGGGACACTGAAGCTTTCTTT
CASSHPRGRDTEAFF